This paragraph covers one TCR beta chain sequence. The entry originates in a study of T cell changes during pregnancy in multiple sclerosis. Only in-frame clones appear in the TCRdb table, and some are missing; sequencing was by immunoSEQ multiplex PCR. Of 100,000 or so clones listed, about 90% are singletons. In germline, CDR1 is MDHEN, CDR2 SYDVKM. The CDR3 extends over 16 amino acids. V was pared by 5 bases and J by 3 bases, with 20 bases between. This clonotype originated in a female donor with multiple sclerosis, enrolled in a pregnancy study. This sample comprised peripheral blood, obtained in the second trimester of pregnancy. J is TRBJ2-7 and V is TRBV28, with a possible D match to TRBD1 (6 bases). CDR3 bases: TGTGCCAGCAGTCCCACAGGGTACCCCAGAGACTACGAGCAGTACTTC. This sequence encodes CASSPTGYPRDYEQYF.